Listed below are T cell receptor beta chains from one sample, sequenced in a study of early T cells in non-severe SARS-CoV-2 infection. TCRdb called the 5' RACE reads again in MiXCR, with one record for every CDR3 protein. The sample lists more than 80,000 distinct CDR3 sequences; approximately 11% were seen once. The sequenced material came from whole blood. These receptor sequences come from an adult who was a healthcare worker with PCR-confirmed SARS-CoV-2 infection or an uninfected control (not recorded which). CDR3s include the opening cysteine and the closing phenylalanine or tryptophan. The D gene is left open where the match is weak. For some rows the clone size is stated as once, few or many, or as a class when expanded; others skip it.

d_gene	len	abundance	j_gene	v_gene	CDR3nt	CDR3aa
TRBD1	16	few	TRBJ2-1	TRBV7-9	TGTGCCAGCAGCTTACGGGACAGGGCCCCTTACAATGAGCAGTTCTTC	CASSLRDRAPYNEQFF
-	13	-	TRBJ2-7	TRBV11-2	TGTGCCAGCAGCTCACCCCGGATGGACGAGCAGTACTTC	CASSSPRMDEQYF
-	14	many	TRBJ1-2	TRBV5-1	TGCGCCAGCAGCTTGGAGCGGACAGTTGATGGCTACACCTTC	CASSLERTVDGYTF
TRBD1	15	-	TRBJ2-3	TRBV6-5	TGTGCCAGCAGTTCCCACAGGGGCATAACAGATACGCAGTATTTT	CASSSHRGITDTQYF
-	16	many	TRBJ2-5	TRBV4-2	TGTGCCAGCAGCCGCGAGATTGGACAGTATCAAGAGACCCAGTACTTC	CASSREIGQYQETQYF
-	13	-	TRBJ1-2	TRBV20-1	TGCAGTGCAAGCAGACAGACAAGATATGGCTACACCTTC	CSASRQTRYGYTF
-	14	-	TRBJ1-1	TRBV5-1	TGCGCCAGCAGCCCCGCTGGCTGGAACACTGAAGCTTTCTTT	CASSPAGWNTEAFF
-	15	-	TRBJ2-1	TRBV5-1	TGCGCCAGCAGCTTACCGGGTCAAGACTACAATGAGCAGTTCTTC	CASSLPGQDYNEQFF
TRBD2	16	few	TRBJ2-7	TRBV4-1	TGCGCCAGCAGCCAAGATAAGGGGACTAGTTTGTACGAGCAGTACTTC	CASSQDKGTSLYEQYF
-	14	many	TRBJ1-5	TRBV19	TGTGCCAGTAGTTACAGGGACAGCAATCAGCCCCAGCATTTT	CASSYRDSNQPQHF
TRBD1	15	-	TRBJ1-1	TRBV7-2	TGTGCCAGCAGCCCAGGGGGGGCGCAGAACACTGAAGCTTTCTTT	CASSPGGAQNTEAFF
-	16	-	TRBJ1-5	TRBV6-5	TGTGCCAGCAGTCCCTCGGGGGGGCGCGTGCGCCAGCCCCAGCATTTT	CASSPSGGRVRQPQHF
-	16	many	TRBJ2-3	TRBV7-6	TGTGCCAGCAGCTCACAGCTATACCCTAGCACAGATACGCAGTATTTT	CASSSQLYPSTDTQYF
TRBD2	15	many	TRBJ2-7	TRBV15	TGTGCCACCAGCAGAGTTCTAGCGGGAGCCTCGGAGCAGTACTTC	CATSRVLAGASEQYF
-	13	few	TRBJ1-1	TRBV5-1	TGCGCCAGCCGACAAGGACAGTTAGCCGAAGCTTTCTTT	CASRQGQLAEAFF
-	14	-	TRBJ2-7	TRBV18	TGTGCCAGCTCACCAAGGGGGGGACCCTACGAGCAGTACTTC	CASSPRGGPYEQYF
TRBD1	15	many	TRBJ2-7	TRBV24-1	TGTGCCACCAGTGATTCCGGACAGGGGTCCTACGAGCAGTACTTC	CATSDSGQGSYEQYF